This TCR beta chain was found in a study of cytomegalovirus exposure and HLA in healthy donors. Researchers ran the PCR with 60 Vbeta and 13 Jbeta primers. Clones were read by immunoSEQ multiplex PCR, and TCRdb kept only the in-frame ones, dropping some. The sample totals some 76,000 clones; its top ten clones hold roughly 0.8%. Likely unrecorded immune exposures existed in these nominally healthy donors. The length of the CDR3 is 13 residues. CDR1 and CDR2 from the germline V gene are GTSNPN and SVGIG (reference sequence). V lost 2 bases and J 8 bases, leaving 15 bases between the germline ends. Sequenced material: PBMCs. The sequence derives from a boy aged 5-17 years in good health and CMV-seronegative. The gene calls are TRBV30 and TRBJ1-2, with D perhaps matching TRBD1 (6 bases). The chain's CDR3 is CAWSRTTGSGYTF. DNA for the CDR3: TGTGCCTGGAGTCGAACCACAGGGTCCGGCTACACCTTC.